Listed here are 9 T cell receptor beta chains from one sample, sequenced in a study of beta chain features in type 1 diabetes listed by TCRdb under 2018. Preparation of the library involved the immunoSEQ multiplex PCR assay. The entire isolated RNA was reverse transcribed using the High Capacity cDNA Reverse Transcription Kit, and thus expressed TCRB transcripts were sequenced. TCRdb provides this immuneACCESS table in a form limited to in-frame rearrangements. Some clones are lacking; in checked studies, under half of them reflect an unresolved V gene, and why the rest are absent is not known. The sample includes 810,000 or so clones, with 15% to 20% observed a single time. About 0.02% of the sample is held by the ten biggest clonotypes. Sequences were obtained from naive CD4+ T cells from blood. Per the publication, the cell subset or site label means: true naive CD4+ T cells. The receptors here all came from a woman between 18 and 29 years old in good health.

This clone was counted only a few times. CDR3 sequence (DNA): TGTGCCAGCAGCGTATCAGACGGCCCTGGGGGCTACACCTTC. The encoded protein is CASSVSDGPGGYTF. The chain carries TRBV9 and TRBJ1-2, with D uncertain. Trimming left V 1 base short and J 8 bases short, with 15 bases between. Germline V CDR1 and CDR2: SGDLS, YYNGEE. CDR3 length: 14 residues.

This clone was seen more than once but under ten times. The rearrangement joins TRBV28 to TRBJ2-6; D is perhaps TRBD2 (6 bases). The CDR3 spans 17 residues. Germline V gives CDR1 MDHEN, CDR2 SYDVKM. Trimming left V 3 bases short and J 0 bases short, with 12 bases between. CDR3 loop: CASSLGLPDSGANVLTF. CDR3 bases: TGTGCCAGCAGTTTGGGACTGCCAGACTCTGGGGCCAACGTCCTGACTTTC.

The chain employs TRBV9 and TRBJ2-3; 8 bases match TRBD1. Per germline, CDR1 SGDLS and CDR2 YYNGEE. J lost 4 bases, V lost 0 bases, and 1 base had no gene match. The CDR3 runs 14 residues. As DNA, the CDR3 is TGTGCCAGCAGCGTAGGGACAGGGCCAGATACGCAGTATTTT. Protein product: CASSVGTGPDTQYF.

The chain is built from TRBV7-9 and TRBJ2-3, with D maybe TRBD2 (5 bases). The CDR3 totals 16 residues. The V end was cut by 1 base, the J end by 4 bases, with 15 bases between. The germline gives CDR1 SEHNR, CDR2 FQNEAQ (reference sequence). DNA for the CDR3: TGTGCCAGCAGCTTAGATCTAGCCCCCACCCCAGATACGCAGTATTTT. Residues: CASSLDLAPTPDTQYF.

The chain employs TRBV2 and TRBJ1-5; the match to TRBD1 covers 8 bases. After removal of 7 bases from V and 7 bases from J, the junction contained 6 bases not matched to a gene. Germline loops: CDR1 SNHLY, CDR2 FYNNEI. The CDR3 contains 13 residues. The CDR3 loop reads CASTQGARQPQHF. The CDR3 DNA is TGTGCCAGCACCCAGGGGGCGCGACAGCCCCAGCATTTT.

The V call is TRBV4-3, the J call TRBJ1-2, with TRBD1 identical over 8 bases. V lost 0 bases, J lost 4 bases, and 4 bases stayed unmatched. Germline V gives CDR1 LGHNA, CDR2 YSLEER. CDR3 length equals 15 residues. The chain's CDR3 is CASSQDGQGGYGYTF. CDR3 bases: TGCGCCAGCAGCCAAGATGGACAGGGTGGCTATGGCTACACCTTC.

This clone was found a few times. V gene TRBV7-9 combines with J gene TRBJ1-5; 8 bases fit TRBD1. V lost 5 bases and J lost 3; bases outside the gene matches: 3. Germline CDR1 is SEHNR and CDR2 is FQNEAQ (reference sequence). The CDR3 contains 14 residues. This CDR3 reads CASSGTGTNQPQHF. The DNA of the CDR3 is TGTGCCAGCAGCGGGACAGGAACCAATCAGCCCCAGCATTTT. The entire variable domain, with the rest obtained from reference TRBV7-9 and TRBJ1-5, is as follows: DTGVSQNPRHKITKRGQNVTFRCDPISEHNRLYWYRQTLGQGPEFLTYFQNEAQLEKSRLLSDRFSAERPKGSFSTLEIQRTEQGDSAMYLCASSGTGTNQPQHFGDGTRLSIL.

Only a few counts were recorded for this clone. V and J are TRBV10-3 and TRBJ2-7; unclear D gene. The germline gives CDR1 ENHRY, CDR2 SYGVKD. Trimming cost V 4 bases and J 2 bases, with 6 bases left between them. The CDR3 contains 12 residues. CDR3 loop: CAISVHTYEQYF. The CDR3 nucleotides are TGTGCCATCAGTGTTCACACCTACGAGCAGTACTTC.

This clone was picked up a small number of times. The V call is TRBV11-2, the J call TRBJ1-2; 7 bases agree with TRBD1. Germline values: CDR1 SGHAT, CDR2 FQNNGV. The CDR3 consists of 13 residues. V gave up 8 bases and J gave up 2 bases; unmatched junction bases: 5. CDR3 sequence reads: CASGVDRNYGYTF. The CDR3, as DNA: TGTGCCAGCGGCGTGGACAGGAACTATGGCTACACCTTC. The full variable domain, in which reference TRBV11-2 and TRBJ1-2 provide the parts outside the CDR3, is EAGVAQSPRYKIIEKRQSVAFWCNPISGHATLYWYQQILGQGPKLLIQFQNNGVVDDSQLPKDRFSAERLKGVDSTLKIQPAKLEDSAVYLCASGVDRNYGYTFGSGTRLTVV.